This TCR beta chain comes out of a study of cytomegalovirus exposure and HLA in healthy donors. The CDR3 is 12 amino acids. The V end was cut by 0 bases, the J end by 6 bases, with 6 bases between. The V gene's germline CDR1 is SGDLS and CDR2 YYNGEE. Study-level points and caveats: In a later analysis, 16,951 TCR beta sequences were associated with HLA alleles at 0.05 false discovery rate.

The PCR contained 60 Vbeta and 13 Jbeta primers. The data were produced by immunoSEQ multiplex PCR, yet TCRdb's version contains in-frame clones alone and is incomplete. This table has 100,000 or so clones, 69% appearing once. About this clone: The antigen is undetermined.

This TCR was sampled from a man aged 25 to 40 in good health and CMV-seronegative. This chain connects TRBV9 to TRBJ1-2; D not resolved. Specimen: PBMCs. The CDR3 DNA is TGTGCCAGCAGCGTAGGGAGGAATGGCTACACCTTC. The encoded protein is CASSVGRNGYTF. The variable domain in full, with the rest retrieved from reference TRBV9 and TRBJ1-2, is DSGVTQTPKHLITATGQRVTLRCSPRSGDLSVYWYQQSLDQGLQFLIQYYNGEERAKGNILERFSAQQFPDLHSELNLSSLELGDSALYFCASSVGRNGYTFGSGTRLTVV.